The clone carrying this T cell receptor (beta chain) was detected once. This sample is drawn from a study of blood T cell repertoires in COVID-19. Study-wide context: COVID-19 samples, acute and convalescent, were from the United States, Italy and Spain.

Germline V gene data show CDR1 as SEHNR and CDR2 as FQNEAQ (reference sequence). The germline V and J ends were trimmed by 9 bases and 7 bases, with 18 bases remaining between them. CDR3 size: 14 residues. Clones were read by immunoSEQ multiplex PCR, and TCRdb kept only the in-frame ones, dropping some. The table has tens of thousands of clones, more than 80% seen once. The chain combines TRBV7-9 with TRBJ2-2; tentative D call: TRBD1 (5 bases). The receptor comes from a human donor with active COVID-19. The donor label of this sample is uncertain. Material: peripheral blood. The CDR3 spells CASQLPDSFGELFF. In nucleotides, the CDR3 is TGTGCCAGTCAGCTTCCCGACAGTTTCGGGGAGCTGTTTTTT.